Included here is one T cell receptor (beta chain) sequence, with context. Its antigen is unidentified. Described time point: patch test 3, about 24 weeks after DPC sensitization. Specified treatment: therapeutic diphenylcyclopropenone sensitization with weekly scalp DPC. The sample is drawn from a study of human T cells and chemical hapten exposure. The wider study: On 2 cm by 2 cm of upper inner arm skin, sensitization was performed with 2% DPC. General study findings and limits: Expanded TCRs produced significantly more large CDR3 similarity clusters than controls did. TCRs above 1 in 1000 frequency stayed constant with DPC sensitization.

The V segment lost 5 bases and the J segment 7 bases; nucleotides outside the gene matches: 3. This CDR3 has 14 residues. CDR1 is MDHEN, CDR2 SYDVKM, per germline. Original analysis: Across samples, TCR counts had a median of about 92,000 and ranged from about 20,000 to 750,000. TCRdb analysed the RACE reads with MiXCR anew, one entry per CDR3 protein. The V and J calls and clone size come from TCRdb's table, not from the authors' own analysis. The sample lists about 92,000 distinct CDR3 sequences, under 13% occurring once. The material was whole blood, obtained in connection with sensitization to the hapten diphenylcyclopropenone (DPC). The receptor comes from a woman under 40 with alopecia areata. Some clones in this sample may be carry-over from other donors' samples. The J gene is TRBJ2-1, the V gene TRBV28, with 12 bases lining up with TRBD2. The CDR3 sequence: CASSGLAGQNEQFF. The CDR3 DNA is TGTGCCAGCAGTGGACTAGCGGGACAAAATGAGCAGTTCTTC.